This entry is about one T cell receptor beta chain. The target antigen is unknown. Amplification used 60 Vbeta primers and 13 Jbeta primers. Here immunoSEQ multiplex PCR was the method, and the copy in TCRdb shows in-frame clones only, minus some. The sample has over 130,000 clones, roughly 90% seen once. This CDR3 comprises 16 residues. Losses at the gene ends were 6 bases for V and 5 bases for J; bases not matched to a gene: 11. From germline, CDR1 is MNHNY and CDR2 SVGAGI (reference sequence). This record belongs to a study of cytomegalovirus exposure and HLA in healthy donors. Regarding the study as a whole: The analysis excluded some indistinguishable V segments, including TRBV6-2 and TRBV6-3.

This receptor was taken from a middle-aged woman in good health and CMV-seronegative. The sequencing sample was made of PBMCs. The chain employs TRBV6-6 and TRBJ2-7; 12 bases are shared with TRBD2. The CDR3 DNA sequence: TGTGCCAGCAGCCCTCCTAGCGGGAGGGGGTTCCACGAGCAGTACTTC. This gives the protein CASSPPSGRGFHEQYF.